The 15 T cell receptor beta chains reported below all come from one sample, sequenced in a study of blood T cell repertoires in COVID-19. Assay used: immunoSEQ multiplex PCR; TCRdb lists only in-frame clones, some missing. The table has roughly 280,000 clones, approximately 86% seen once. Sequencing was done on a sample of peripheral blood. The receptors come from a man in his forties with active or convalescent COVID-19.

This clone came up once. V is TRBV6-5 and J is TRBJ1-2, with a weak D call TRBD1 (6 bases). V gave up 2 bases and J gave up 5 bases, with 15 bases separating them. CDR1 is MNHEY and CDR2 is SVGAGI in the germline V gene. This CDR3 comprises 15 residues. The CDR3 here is CASSYGRGGAYGYTF. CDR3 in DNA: TGTGCCAGCAGTTACGGCCGGGGGGGCGCTTATGGCTACACCTTC.

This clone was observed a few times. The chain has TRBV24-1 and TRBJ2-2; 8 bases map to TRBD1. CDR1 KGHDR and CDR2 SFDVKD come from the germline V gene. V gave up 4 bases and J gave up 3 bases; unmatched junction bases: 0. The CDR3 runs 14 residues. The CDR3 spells CATSEDRDTGELFF. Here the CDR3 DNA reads TGTGCCACCAGTGAGGACAGGGACACCGGGGAGCTGTTTTTT.

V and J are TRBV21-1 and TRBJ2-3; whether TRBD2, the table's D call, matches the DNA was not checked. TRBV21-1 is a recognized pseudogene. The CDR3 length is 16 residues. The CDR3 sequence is CASSARGGPSTDTQYF. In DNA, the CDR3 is TGTGCCAGCAGCGCCCGCGGGGGGCCTAGCACAGATACGCAGTATTTT.

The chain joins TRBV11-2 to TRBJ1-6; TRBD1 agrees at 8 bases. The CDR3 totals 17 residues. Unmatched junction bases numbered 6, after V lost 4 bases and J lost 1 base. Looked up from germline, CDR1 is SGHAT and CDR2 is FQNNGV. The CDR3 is CASSSLRDRSYNSPLHF. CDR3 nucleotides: TGTGCCAGCAGCTCACTAAGGGACAGGTCCTATAATTCACCCCTCCACTTT.

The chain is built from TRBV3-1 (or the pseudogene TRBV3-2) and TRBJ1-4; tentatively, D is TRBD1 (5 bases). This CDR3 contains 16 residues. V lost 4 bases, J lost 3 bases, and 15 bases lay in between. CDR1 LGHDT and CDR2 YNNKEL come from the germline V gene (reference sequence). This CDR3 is CASSPTNWGANEKLFF. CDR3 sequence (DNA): TGTGCCAGCAGCCCGACTAATTGGGGGGCTAATGAAAAACTGTTTTTT.

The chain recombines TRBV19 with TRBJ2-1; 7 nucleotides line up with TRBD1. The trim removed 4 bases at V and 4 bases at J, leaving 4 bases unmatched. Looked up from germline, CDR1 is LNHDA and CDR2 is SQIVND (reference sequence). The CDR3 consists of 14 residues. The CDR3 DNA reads TGTGCCAGTAGTACCCTACAGGGGTACAATGAGCAGTTCTTC. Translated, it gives CASSTLQGYNEQFF.

CDR3 DNA: TGTGCCAGCAGTCCTCGGACAGGGGAAGGCTACACCTTC. Its protein is CASSPRTGEGYTF. The rearrangement uses TRBV27 and TRBJ1-2; 9 positions match TRBD1. The trim removed 5 bases at V and 8 bases at J, leaving 6 bases unmatched. The CDR3 loop spans 13 amino acids. Per the germline V gene, CDR1 is MNHEY and CDR2 is SMNVEV (reference sequence).

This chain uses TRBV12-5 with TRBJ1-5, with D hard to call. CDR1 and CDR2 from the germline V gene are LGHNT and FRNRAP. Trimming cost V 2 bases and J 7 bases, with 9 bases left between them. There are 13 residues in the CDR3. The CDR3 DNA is TGTGCTAGTGGTTTGTCGGTGGTACAGCCCCAGCATTTT. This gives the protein CASGLSVVQPQHF.

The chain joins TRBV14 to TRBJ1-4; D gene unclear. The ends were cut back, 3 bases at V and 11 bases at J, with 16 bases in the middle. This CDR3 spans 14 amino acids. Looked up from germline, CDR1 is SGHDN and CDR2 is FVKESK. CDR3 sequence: CASSHPPESWKLFF. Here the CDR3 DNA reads TGTGCCAGCAGCCACCCCCCCGAAAGCTGGAAACTGTTTTTT. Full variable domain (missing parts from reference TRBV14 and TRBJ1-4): EAGVTQFPSHSVIEKGQTVTLRCDPISGHDNLYWYRRVMGKEIKFLLHFVKESKQDESGMPNNRFLAERTGGTYSTLKVQPAELEDSGVYFCASSHPPESWKLFFGSGTQLSVL.

CDR3: CASSHRDGELFF. As DNA, the CDR3 is TGTGCCAGCAGCCACAGGGACGGGGAGCTGTTTTTT. This sequence joins TRBV7-9 and TRBJ2-2; D perhaps matches TRBD1 (6 bases). The CDR3 has 12 amino acids. Looked up from germline, CDR1 is SEHNR and CDR2 is FQNEAQ (reference sequence). V was shortened by 5 bases and J by 7 bases, with 8 bases between the two germline ends.

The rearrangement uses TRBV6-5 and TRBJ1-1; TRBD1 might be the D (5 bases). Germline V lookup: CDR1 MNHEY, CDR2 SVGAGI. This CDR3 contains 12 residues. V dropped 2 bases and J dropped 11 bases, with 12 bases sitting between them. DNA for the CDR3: TGTGCCAGCAGTTACAACGTGGGGGGGGCTTTCTTT. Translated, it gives CASSYNVGGAFF.

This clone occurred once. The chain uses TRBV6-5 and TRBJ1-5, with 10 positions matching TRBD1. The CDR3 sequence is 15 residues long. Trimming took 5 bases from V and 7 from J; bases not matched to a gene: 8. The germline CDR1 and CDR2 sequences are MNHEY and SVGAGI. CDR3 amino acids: CASSPTRTGGQPQHF. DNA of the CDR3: TGTGCCAGCAGTCCCACCCGGACAGGGGGACAGCCCCAGCATTTT.

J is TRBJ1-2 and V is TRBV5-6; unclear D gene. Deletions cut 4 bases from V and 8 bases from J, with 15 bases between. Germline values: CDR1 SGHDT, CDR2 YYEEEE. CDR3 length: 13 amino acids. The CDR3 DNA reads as TGTGCCAGCAGCCCCGAGGCAATAGGAGGCTACACCTTC. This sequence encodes CASSPEAIGGYTF.

The DNA for the CDR3 is TGTGCCAGCAGTACTCCGGGTCTTCTCACTGAAGCTTTCTTT. Protein: CASSTPGLLTEAFF. V usage is TRBV28 and J usage is TRBJ1-1; D gene ambiguous. Looked up from germline, CDR1 is MDHEN and CDR2 is SYDVKM. This CDR3 has 14 amino acids. The germline V and J ends were trimmed by 5 bases and 4 bases, with 14 bases remaining between them.

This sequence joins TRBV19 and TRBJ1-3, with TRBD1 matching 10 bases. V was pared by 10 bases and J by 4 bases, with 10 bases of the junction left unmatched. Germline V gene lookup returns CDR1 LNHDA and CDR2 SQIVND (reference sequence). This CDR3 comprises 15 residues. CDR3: CAIDRGQIYGNTIYF. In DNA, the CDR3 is TGTGCCATCGACAGGGGGCAAATTTACGGAAACACCATATATTTT.